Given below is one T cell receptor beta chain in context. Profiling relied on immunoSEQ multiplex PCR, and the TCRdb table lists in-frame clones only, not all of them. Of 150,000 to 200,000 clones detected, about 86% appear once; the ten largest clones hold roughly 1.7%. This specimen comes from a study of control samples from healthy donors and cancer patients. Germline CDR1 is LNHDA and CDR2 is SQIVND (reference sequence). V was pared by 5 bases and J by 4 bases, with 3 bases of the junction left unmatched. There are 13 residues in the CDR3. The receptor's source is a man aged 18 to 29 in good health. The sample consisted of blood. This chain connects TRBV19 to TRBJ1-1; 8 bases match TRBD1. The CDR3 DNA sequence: TGTGCCAGTAGTCGAGACAGGGGCACTGAAGCTTTCTTT. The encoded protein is CASSRDRGTEAFF.